Below, 22 T cell receptor beta chains from the same sample are listed, as sequenced in a study of blood T cell repertoires in COVID-19. The method was immunoSEQ multiplex PCR; TCRdb's version includes in-frame clones alone and lacks a portion of them. The sample holds about 200,000 clones, approximately 82% seen once. The material sequenced was peripheral blood. The receptors were gathered from a human donor with acute or convalescent COVID-19. The donor label of this sample is uncertain.

J is TRBJ2-2 and V is TRBV12-5; D uncertain. The germline gives CDR1 LGHNT, CDR2 FRNRAP. This CDR3 region has 16 residues. V was trimmed by 1 base and J by 0 bases, leaving 9 bases between them. The DNA for the CDR3 is TGTGCTAGTGGTTTGGCCCGAGAGGCGAACACCGGGGAGCTGTTTTTT. Translation gives CASGLAREANTGELFF.

The V and J genes are TRBV11-3 and TRBJ1-1; D perhaps matches TRBD1 (5 bases). Germline CDR1 and CDR2: SGHNT and YENEEA. This CDR3 comprises 14 residues. The V end lost 3 bases, the J end lost 1 base, and 9 bases lay between the germline ends. The CDR3 protein is CASSLGGANTEAFF. DNA for the CDR3: TGTGCCAGCAGCTTGGGTGGGGCGAACACTGAAGCTTTCTTT. Full variable domain (outside the CDR3, taken from reference TRBV11-3 and TRBJ1-1): EAGVVQSPRYKIIEKKQPVAFWCNPISGHNTLYWYLQNLGQGPELLIRYENEEAVDDSQLPKDRFSAERLKGVDSTLKIQPAELGDSAVYLCASSLGGANTEAFFGQGTRLTVV.

The chain combines TRBV6-5 with TRBJ2-3, with TRBD2 matching 9 bases. The V gene's germline CDR1 is MNHEY and CDR2 SVGAGI. The V and J ends lost 5 bases and 3 bases, in that order; junction bases with no gene match: 6. This CDR3 is built from 15 residues. The CDR3 nucleotides are TGTGCCAGCAGTAATAGCGGGAGTTTTACAGATACGCAGTATTTT. It is translated as CASSNSGSFTDTQYF.

The CDR3 sequence is CASSSPRGQRNTIYF. The CDR3 coding sequence is TGTGCCAGCAGCTCCCCTCGGGGACAGCGAAACACCATATATTTT. The V call is TRBV3-1 (or the pseudogene TRBV3-2), the J call TRBJ1-3, with 7 bases that match TRBD1. With 5 bases clipped from V and 5 bases from J, the junction kept 9 bases outside the gene matches. Germline V lookup: CDR1 LGHDT, CDR2 YNNKEL (reference sequence). This CDR3 is built from 15 residues.

CDR3 loop: CASSQVLTSRSEQFF. The CDR3 DNA is TGCGCCAGCAGCCAAGTATTGACTAGTAGATCTGAGCAGTTCTTC. The V and J genes are TRBV4-3 and TRBJ2-1; D may be TRBD2 (6 bases). The CDR3 totals 15 residues. The V gene lost 1 base and the J gene lost 9 bases, with 16 bases spanning the gap. CDR1 and CDR2 (germline): LGHNA, YSLEER.

The rearrangement uses TRBV29-1 and TRBJ1-2; D unresolved. This CDR3 spans 15 amino acids. V lost 0 bases to trimming and J lost 4 bases, with 15 bases between them. In germline, CDR1 is SQVTM, CDR2 ANQGSEA. The DNA for the CDR3 is TGCAGCGTTGAAGATCTCGGGGTGGCCGGCTATGGCTACACCTTC. This encodes CSVEDLGVAGYGYTF.

The V call is TRBV6-2 or TRBV6-3, the J call TRBJ1-1, with D unclear. V gave up 4 bases and J gave up 6 bases, with 12 bases separating them. Germline CDR1 and CDR2: MNHEY and SVGEGT. The CDR3 has 13 amino acids. The CDR3 DNA reads as TGTGCCAGCAGTTTCCACGGGGTCGCTGAAGCTTTCTTT. Its translation: CASSFHGVAEAFF.

The chain combines TRBV6-6 with TRBJ2-2; D ambiguous. This CDR3 has 13 residues. Trimming removed 2 bases from V and 6 bases from J, with 7 bases in between. Germline V gene sequence: CDR1 MNHNY, CDR2 SVGAGI (reference sequence). The CDR3 bases are TGTGCCAGCAGTTACCCCCCGGCCGGGGAGCTGTTTTTT. Its protein is CASSYPPAGELFF.

The chain employs TRBV11-2 and TRBJ2-1; 9 positions match TRBD2. This CDR3 contains 15 residues. Trimming took 1 base from V and 6 from J; bases not matched to a gene: 4. CDR1 and CDR2 (germline): SGHAT, FQNNGV. The CDR3 is CASSLGGGRANEQFF. CDR3 coding DNA: TGTGCCAGCAGCTTAGGAGGCGGGAGGGCCAATGAGCAGTTCTTC.

This chain links TRBV4-3 with TRBJ2-7; D ambiguous. V was cut by 0 bases and J by 3 bases, with 12 bases left in between. The CDR3 totals 15 residues. In germline, CDR1 is LGHNA, CDR2 YSLEER. The CDR3 loop reads CASSQESYASYEQYF. The CDR3 region has the DNA TGCGCCAGCAGCCAAGAATCCTACGCTAGCTACGAGCAGTACTTC.

The chain joins TRBV7-8 to TRBJ1-6; 8 nucleotides line up with TRBD1. With 5 bases clipped from V and 7 bases from J, the junction kept 10 bases outside the gene matches. CDR3 length: 16 amino acids. Germline V gene lookup returns CDR1 SGHVS and CDR2 FQNEAQ. The CDR3 spells CASSPSGTGLNSPLHF. CDR3 in DNA: TGTGCCAGCAGCCCATCGGGGACAGGATTAAATTCACCCCTCCACTTT.

The chain joins TRBV6-2 or TRBV6-3 to TRBJ2-4, with 8 positions matching TRBD1. Germline CDR1 reads MNHEY; CDR2 reads SVGEGT. The CDR3 is 18 amino acids. V lost 6 bases and J lost 0; bases outside the gene matches: 13. For the CDR3, the DNA is TGTGCCAGCAGCCCGGACAGGGACCTTGAGGTAGCCAAAAACATTCAGTACTTC. It translates to CASSPDRDLEVAKNIQYF.

The chain links TRBV7-2 to TRBJ2-3, with 8 bases lining up with TRBD1. CDR3 length: 16 amino acids. Looked up from germline, CDR1 is SGHTA and CDR2 is FQGNSA. J lost 4 bases, V lost 1 base, and 7 bases had no gene match. CDR3 protein: CASSLVLGQGADTQYF. CDR3 DNA: TGTGCCAGCAGCTTAGTATTAGGACAGGGAGCAGATACGCAGTATTTT.

The chain carries TRBV6-2 or TRBV6-3 and TRBJ2-2; TRBD1 aligns across 10 bases. The CDR3 is 17 amino acids. Germline CDR1 MNHEY, CDR2 SVGEGT. V shed 5 bases, J shed 6 bases, and the junction held 12 bases outside the gene matches. The CDR3 spells CASSQAGTGVDAGELFF. CDR3 in DNA: TGTGCCAGCAGTCAAGCCGGGACAGGGGTTGATGCCGGGGAGCTGTTTTTT.

The chain has TRBV18 and TRBJ1-2, with 8 bases lining up with TRBD1. Trimming at V came to 4 bases and at J to 6 bases, leaving 7 bases not matched to a gene. The germline CDR1 and CDR2 sequences are KGHSH and LQKENI. This CDR3 contains 14 residues. The CDR3 is CASSLGQGVDGYTF. The CDR3 DNA is TGTGCCAGCTCACTCGGACAGGGTGTGGATGGCTACACCTTC.

The chain is built from TRBV9 and TRBJ1-4; a weak D match, TRBD1 (6 bases). Germline V gene lookup returns CDR1 SGDLS and CDR2 YYNGEE. The CDR3 extends over 15 amino acids. Deletions cut 3 bases from V and 5 bases from J, with 14 bases between. In DNA, the CDR3 is TGTGCCAGCAGCGCCTACGGGGGGCGAAATGAAAAACTGTTTTTT. Translation gives CASSAYGGRNEKLFF.

The chain has TRBV9 and TRBJ2-5, with 8 bases identical to TRBD2. The CDR3 runs to 15 residues. Germline assignment: CDR1 SGDLS and CDR2 YYNGEE. V was pared by 0 bases and J by 2 bases, with 3 bases of the junction left unmatched. The CDR3 DNA reads as TGTGCCAGCAGCGTAGCGGGAGGGCTTCAAGAGACCCAGTACTTC. This sequence encodes CASSVAGGLQETQYF.

The V and J genes are TRBV9 and TRBJ2-7, with 14 bases fitting TRBD2. Germline lookup yields CDR1 SGDLS and CDR2 YYNGEE. The CDR3 is 16 amino acids. The ends lost 0 bases at V and 7 bases at J; junction bases unmatched: 6. This CDR3 reads CASSVGGLAGVYEQYF. CDR3 sequence (DNA): TGTGCCAGCAGCGTAGGGGGACTAGCGGGAGTGTATGAGCAGTACTTC.

This chain joins TRBV24-1 and TRBJ1-1; 12 nucleotides line up with TRBD1. Germline trimming cut 7 bases from V and 3 bases from J; bases unmatched to any gene: 5. Per the germline V gene, CDR1 is KGHDR and CDR2 is SFDVKD. This CDR3 region has 15 residues. CDR3 sequence: CATRGTGGAYTEAFF. The CDR3 nucleotides are TGTGCCACCAGGGGGACAGGGGGCGCGTACACTGAAGCTTTCTTT.

The chain joins TRBV6-5 to TRBJ1-6, with TRBD1 matching 9 bases. V lost 6 bases, J lost 9 bases, and 6 bases stayed unmatched. CDR1 and CDR2 from the germline V gene are MNHEY and SVGAGI. This CDR3 spans 14 amino acids. As DNA, the CDR3 is TGTGCCAGCAGCCGACAGGGGGAAGGTTCACCCCTCCACTTT. It yields the protein CASSRQGEGSPLHF.

CDR3 coding DNA: TGTGCCAGTATGCGCCCGAGGGACACTGAAGCTTTCTTT. The encoded protein is CASMRPRDTEAFF. This chain uses TRBV19 with TRBJ1-1; D unresolved. Germline values: CDR1 LNHDA, CDR2 SQIVND (reference sequence). Trimming pared 7 bases from V and 3 bases from J, leaving 12 bases between. The CDR3 runs to 13 residues.

This clone was detected only a few times. The gene calls are TRBV3-1 (or the pseudogene TRBV3-2) and TRBJ2-1, with 10 positions matching TRBD2. After removal of 2 bases from V and 5 bases from J, the junction contained 6 bases not matched to a gene. CDR3 length equals 16 residues. CDR1 and CDR2 (germline): LGHDT, YNNKEL (reference sequence). The CDR3 sequence is CASSQLTSGQHNEQFF. The CDR3, as DNA: TGTGCCAGCAGCCAACTGACTAGCGGGCAGCACAATGAGCAGTTCTTC.